The clone carrying this T cell receptor (beta chain) was detected ten times or more. This sample stems from a study of T cells in Graves' hyperthyroidism and ophthalmopathy. From RNA transcripts, TCR beta CDR3 regions were amplified. Initially, a first-round RT-PCR of the TCR CDR3 employed the HTBI primer set. TCRdb re-called the multiplex PCR reads with MiXCR, one entry per CDR3 protein. Of around 540,000 distinct CDR3 sequences listed, about 16% are singletons. The CDR3 sequence is 14 residues long. J lost 7 bases, V lost 2 bases, and 8 bases had no gene match. This receptor was taken from a woman between 25 and 40 years old with Graves' ophthalmopathy. The V gene is TRBV12-3 or TRBV12-4, the J gene TRBJ2-7; 7 bases map to TRBD1. The sequenced material came from blood. CDR3 protein: CASSLSPGGIEQYF. The CDR3 nucleotides are TGTGCCAGCAGTTTATCCCCAGGGGGTATAGAGCAGTACTTC.